This T cell receptor beta chain was sequenced during a study of cytomegalovirus exposure and HLA in healthy donors. From germline, CDR1 is MNHEY and CDR2 SMNVEV (reference sequence). This CDR3 is 16 amino acids long. V was shortened by 2 bases and J by 0 bases, with 11 bases between the two germline ends. Here immunoSEQ multiplex PCR was the method, and the copy in TCRdb shows in-frame clones only, minus some. The sample lists some 170,000 clones, approximately 96% occurring once. The TCR comes from a woman under 30 in good health and CMV-seronegative. V gene TRBV27 combines with J gene TRBJ1-5, with D maybe TRBD1 (5 bases). The sequencing input was PBMCs. CDR3 sequence reads: CASSLVSGYSNQPQHF. In DNA form, the CDR3 reads TGTGCCAGCAGTTTAGTATCAGGGTATAGCAATCAGCCCCAGCATTTT.